Sequencing of this T cell receptor (beta chain) was carried out in a study of cytomegalovirus exposure and HLA in healthy donors. As for the study in general: The roughly 660 first-cohort repertoires shared a platform with the approximately 120 validation repertoires, as reported in a later analysis. General study results and limits: Among TCR sequences, most were rare, though some public TCRs appeared in many donors. The tendency of first-cohort TCR clusters to co-occur in the 120 or so validation repertoires emerged from a later analysis.

The donors were part of the validation cohort of 100 to 150 subjects. That cohort was separate from the first cohort, which comprised some 670 subjects. Details on this clone: Its antigen is still unknown.

The CDR3 runs 16 residues. CDR1 is LNHDA and CDR2 is SQIVND in the germline V gene (reference sequence). V was shortened by 3 bases and J by 3 bases, with 17 bases between the two germline ends. Using immunoSEQ multiplex PCR, the repertoire was profiled, and TCRdb retains in-frame clones only, with some absent. The sample includes around 300,000 clones, approximately 90% of them seen just once. Source material: PBMCs. The chain recombines TRBV19 with TRBJ2-5; TRBD1 might be the D (6 bases). The clonotype was recovered from a woman aged 30 to 39 in good health and CMV-seropositive. CDR3 sequence (DNA): TGTGCCAGTAGTATTGTTCTGGGGGCGGTTGAAGAGACCCAGTACTTC. It codes for CASSIVLGAVEETQYF.